This TCR beta chain was documented in a study of shared clonotypes between healthy human individuals. CDR3 length: 16 residues. The V gene end was trimmed by 2 bases and the J gene end by 1 base; junction bases not matched to a gene: 7. The germline V gene encodes CDR1 SGHRS and CDR2 YFSETQ. Unsorted material relied on tens of millions of PBMCs as the source of genomic DNA. Under the authors' procedure: Filtering differed, since immunoSEQ gave only junction sequences and no quality scores. Produced via immunoSEQ multiplex PCR; TCRdb's table is partial and in-frame only. V, J and clone size reflect that table, while D and trimming were determined from the DNA. The table lists 450,000 to 500,000 clones, approximately 81% of them singletons.

The origin of this receptor is a woman between 35 and 50 years old in good health. Some clones in this sample may be carry-over from other donors' samples. The chain joins TRBV5-1 to TRBJ2-7, with 9 bases fitting TRBD1. The sequenced sample was PBMCs. CDR3 sequence (DNA): TGCGCCAGCAGCTTAACACCGGGACAGGGATCCTACGAGCAGTACTTC. Encoded protein: CASSLTPGQGSYEQYF.